This record concerns one T cell receptor beta chain sequence. Per the germline V gene, CDR1 is SGDLS and CDR2 is YYNGEE. Deletions cut 3 bases from V and 1 base from J, with 4 bases between. This CDR3 contains 13 residues. This entry belongs to a study of shared clonotypes between healthy human individuals. The assay was immunoSEQ multiplex PCR, and TCRdb's table has in-frame clones only and misses some. This table holds approximately 460,000 clones, around 77% found once. Sequenced: PBMCs. This TCR came from a middle-aged woman in good health. Some clones in this sample may be carry-over from other donors' samples. The chain couples TRBV9 to TRBJ2-2; the D is unclear. CDR3 protein: CASSARNTGELFF. The CDR3 DNA reads as TGTGCCAGCAGCGCCCGGAACACCGGGGAGCTGTTTTTT.